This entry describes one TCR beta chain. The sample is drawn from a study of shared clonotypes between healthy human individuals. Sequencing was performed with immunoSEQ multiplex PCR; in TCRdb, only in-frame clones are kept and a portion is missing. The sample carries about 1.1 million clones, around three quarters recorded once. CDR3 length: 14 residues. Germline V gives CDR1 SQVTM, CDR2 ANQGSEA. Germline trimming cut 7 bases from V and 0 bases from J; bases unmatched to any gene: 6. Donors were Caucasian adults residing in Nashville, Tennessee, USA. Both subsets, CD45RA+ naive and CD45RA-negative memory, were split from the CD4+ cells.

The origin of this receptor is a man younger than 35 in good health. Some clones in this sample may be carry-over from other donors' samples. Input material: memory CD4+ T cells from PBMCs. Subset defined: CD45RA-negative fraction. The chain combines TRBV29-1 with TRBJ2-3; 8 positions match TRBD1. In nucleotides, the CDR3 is TGCAGCGCCAAACAGGGGGGCAGCACAGATACGCAGTATTTT. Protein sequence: CSAKQGGSTDTQYF.